One and the same sample provided the 18 T cell receptor beta chains below, sequenced in a study of yellow fever vaccine responses in identical twins. TCRdb redid the calling of the RT-PCR reads with MiXCR, one entry per CDR3 protein. The sample carries approximately 770 distinct CDR3 sequences, 81% recorded once. The sample was T cells from blood (PBMCs), unsorted or a sorted subset (not recorded which), taken before or after yellow fever vaccination (not recorded which). These receptors all come from a female donor who received the yellow fever vaccine.

CDR3 sequence reads: CASSPPQETQYF. The CDR3, as DNA: TGTGCCAGCAGCCCTCCCCAAGAGACCCAGTACTTC. The chain joins TRBV11-1 to TRBJ2-5; D is ambiguous. Germline values: CDR1 SGHAT, CDR2 FQDESV (reference sequence). Trimming cost V 5 bases and J 1 base, with 5 bases left between them. The CDR3 extends over 12 amino acids.

The gene calls are TRBV4-1 and TRBJ2-2, with 8 bases that match TRBD2. With 6 bases clipped from V and 6 bases from J, the junction kept 9 bases outside the gene matches. CDR1 is MGHRA and CDR2 is YSYEKL in the germline V gene. The CDR3 is made up of 15 amino acids. CDR3 DNA sequence: TGCGCCAGCAGGGATACGGGACTAGAGGCCGGGGAGCTGTTTTTT. It translates to CASRDTGLEAGELFF.

This rearrangement joins TRBV19 to TRBJ1-1; 8 bases fit TRBD1. The CDR3 has 15 residues. Germline assignment: CDR1 LNHDA and CDR2 SQIVND (reference sequence). The V segment lost 3 bases and the J segment 0 bases; nucleotides outside the gene matches: 3. The CDR3 nucleotides are TGTGCCAGTAGTATTCAGGGGGCGGTGAACACTGAAGCTTTCTTT. Translated, it gives CASSIQGAVNTEAFF.

The chain carries TRBV20-1 and TRBJ2-7; no firm D call. The CDR3 spans 11 residues. Germline V CDR1 and CDR2: DFQATT, SNEGSKA (reference sequence). Trimming pared 3 bases from V and 3 bases from J, leaving 6 bases between. CDR3 amino acids: CSASSSYEQYF. The CDR3 DNA sequence: TGCAGTGCTAGCTCCAGCTACGAGCAGTACTTC.

The gene calls are TRBV6-5 and TRBJ1-5; D is ambiguous. Germline-derived CDR1 and CDR2 are MNHEY and SVGAGI. The ends were cut back, 2 bases at V and 7 bases at J, with 9 bases in the middle. The CDR3 loop spans 13 amino acids. DNA for the CDR3: TGTGCCAGCAGTTACCTGGGCGGCCAGCCCCAGCATTTT. Its translation: CASSYLGGQPQHF.

J is TRBJ2-1 and V is TRBV12-3 or TRBV12-4; no definite D call. This CDR3 has 11 amino acids. The V end was cut by 1 base, the J end by 9 bases, with 4 bases between. The CDR3 sequence: CASSLGGEQFF. In nucleotides, the CDR3 is TGTGCCAGCAGTTTAGGGGGTGAGCAGTTCTTC.

The J gene is TRBJ2-5, the V gene TRBV7-9; tentatively, D is TRBD1 (6 bases). The CDR3 extends over 16 amino acids. Germline CDR1 reads SEHNR; CDR2 reads FQNEAQ (reference sequence). The V and J ends lost 0 bases and 1 base respectively, with 12 bases between them. Here the CDR3 reads CASSLAVGALQETQYF. In nucleotides, the CDR3 is TGTGCCAGCAGCTTAGCCGTGGGGGCCCTCCAAGAGACCCAGTACTTC.

CDR3 bases: TGTGCCATCAGGTTCGGTGGTCAGGGCGAAGTCACAGATACGCAGTATTTT. This encodes CAIRFGGQGEVTDTQYF. The V gene is TRBV10-3, the J gene TRBJ2-3; weak D call: TRBD1 (5 bases). Trimming pared 6 bases from V and 2 bases from J, leaving 21 bases between. Per germline, CDR1 ENHRY and CDR2 SYGVKD. The CDR3 length is 17 residues.

CDR3 in amino acids: CAIREGHAAFF. Written as DNA, the CDR3 is TGTGCCATCAGGGAGGGACATGCTGCTTTCTTT. The rearrangement uses TRBV6-1 and TRBJ1-1; weak D call: TRBD1 (6 bases). The V end was cut by 10 bases, the J end by 11 bases, with 17 bases between. Germline values: CDR1 MNHNS, CDR2 SASEGT. This CDR3 comprises 11 residues.

V is TRBV2 and J is TRBJ2-1, with D possibly matching TRBD2 (6 bases). Germline CDR1 reads SNHLY; CDR2 reads FYNNEI. The CDR3 is made up of 15 amino acids. V dropped 1 base and J dropped 4 bases, with 11 bases sitting between them. The CDR3 DNA is TGTGCCAGCAGTGAAGGCCTAGCGTCGTACAATGAGCAGTTCTTC. It yields the protein CASSEGLASYNEQFF. The full variable domain, with the rest looked up from reference TRBV2 and TRBJ2-1, is EPEVTQTPSHQVTQMGQEVILRCVPISNHLYFYWYRQILGQKVEFLVSFYNNEISEKSEIFDDQFSVERPDGSNFTLKIRSTKLEDSAMYFCASSEGLASYNEQFFGPGTRLTVL.

CDR3 sequence reads: CASSNPGAMGQPQHF. In DNA, the CDR3 is TGCGCCAGCAGTAACCCGGGGGCAATGGGGCAGCCCCAGCATTTT. The rearrangement uses TRBV10-1 and TRBJ1-5; tentatively, D is TRBD1 (6 bases). The CDR3 is made up of 15 amino acids. Per the germline V gene, CDR1 is WNHNN and CDR2 is SYGVQD (reference sequence). V was trimmed by 5 bases and J by 7 bases, leaving 18 bases between them.

The chain couples TRBV4-1 to TRBJ1-2; 10 nucleotides match TRBD1. CDR1 and CDR2 (germline): MGHRA, YSYEKL. V lost 0 bases, J lost 2 bases, and 3 bases stayed unmatched. The CDR3 covers 16 residues. CDR3 loop: CASSQEETGGNYGYTF. In nucleotides, the CDR3 is TGCGCCAGCAGCCAAGAGGAGACAGGGGGCAACTATGGCTACACCTTC.

The rearrangement links TRBV7-6 to TRBJ2-7; D is tentatively TRBD1 or TRBD2 (6 bases each). Trimming took 4 bases from V and 4 from J, leaving 11 bases between them. CDR3 length: 13 residues. The germline V gene has CDR1 SGHVS and CDR2 FNYEAQ. The CDR3 loop reads CASSSGARYEQYF. Here the CDR3 DNA reads TGTGCCAGCAGCTCGGGGGCGAGGTACGAGCAGTACTTC.

Turning to this clonotype: Germline and junction disagree at one end, which may indicate a read error. This chain joins TRBV7-7 and TRBJ1-1; D ambiguous. Germline V gene data show CDR1 as SSHAT and CDR2 as FNYEAQ (reference sequence). CDR3 length: 13 residues. The CDR3 protein is CASSLGRNTEAFF. CDR3 DNA sequence: TGTGCTAGCAGCTTAGGGAGGAACACTGAAGCTTTCTTT.

The rearrangement links TRBV6-1 to TRBJ2-7; 10 bases align to TRBD2. V lost 6 bases and J lost 2; bases outside the gene matches: 7. CDR1 is MNHNS and CDR2 is SASEGT in the germline V gene. CDR3 length equals 15 residues. The CDR3 protein is CASRTGTSDAYEQYV. CDR3 nucleotides: TGTGCCAGCAGAACCGGGACTAGCGACGCCTACGAGCAGTACGTC.

The rearrangement uses TRBV9 and TRBJ1-3, with D hard to call. Trimming stripped 5 bases from V and 4 bases from J, with 7 bases between. The CDR3 is made up of 12 amino acids. Germline assignment: CDR1 SGDLS and CDR2 YYNGEE. In DNA form, the CDR3 reads TGTGCCAGCAGTCGGGCCGGAAACACCATATATTTT. Its protein product is CASSRAGNTIYF.

The genes are TRBV4-1 and TRBJ2-1; 10 positions match TRBD1. V trimming: 5 bases; J trimming: 8 bases; junction bases outside the gene matches: 9. Per the germline V gene, CDR1 is MGHRA and CDR2 is YSYEKL. This CDR3 contains 15 residues. Written as DNA, the CDR3 is TGCGCCAGCAGCTTATGGGACAGGGGTATCGATGAGCAGTTCTTC. Protein product: CASSLWDRGIDEQFF.

V gene TRBV6-5 combines with J gene TRBJ1-2, with D tentatively TRBD1 (6 bases). Trimming pared 2 bases from V and 2 bases from J, leaving 18 bases between. Germline V gene lookup returns CDR1 MNHEY and CDR2 SVGAGI. The CDR3 consists of 17 residues. The DNA of the CDR3 is TGTGCCAGCAGTTACGCGGAGCCCCGGGGGCCCAACTATGGCTACACCTTC. It codes for CASSYAEPRGPNYGYTF.